This T cell receptor beta chain emerged from a study of shared clonotypes between healthy human individuals. Regarding the study as a whole: Shared clonotypes across all four donors exceeded non-shared ones in generation probability. Tissues were not sampled, only blood, and their repertoires likely differ.

Note on this clone: The antigen is not known.

The DNA input per sorted-subset replicate PCR was roughly 210 ng, corresponding to tens of thousands of T cell genomes. Some clones are missing from TCRdb's copy, which holds only in-frame ones; the method was immunoSEQ multiplex PCR. The sample lists around 200,000 clones, roughly 93% occurring once. The length of the CDR3 is 14 residues. Germline V lookup: CDR1 SGHTA, CDR2 FQGNSA. V lost 5 bases, J lost 5 bases, and 12 bases lay in between. The chain couples TRBV7-2 to TRBJ2-2; TRBD1 might be the D (5 bases). The sequence was obtained from a woman aged 25-40 years in good health. The sequenced sample was naive CD4+ T cells sorted from blood. Subset reported: CD45RA+ positively selected. The CDR3 nucleotides read TGTGCCAGCAGCCCCCAGGGCCTTACCGGGGAGCTGTTTTTT. It encodes CASSPQGLTGELFF.